The 31 T cell receptor beta chains listed next were all sequenced from one sample in a study of T cell changes during pregnancy in multiple sclerosis. Produced via immunoSEQ multiplex PCR; TCRdb's table is partial and in-frame only. The sample lists roughly 88,000 clones; under 95% were seen once. The sample consisted of peripheral blood, taken in the first trimester of pregnancy. Receptor source: a female donor with multiple sclerosis, enrolled in a pregnancy study.

This clone appeared a single time. The V call is TRBV29-1, the J call TRBJ2-3; 7 positions match TRBD2. The CDR3 contains 17 residues. The trim removed 4 bases at V and 1 base at J, leaving 14 bases unmatched. Germline V gene lookup returns CDR1 SQVTM and CDR2 ANQGSEA. As DNA, the CDR3 is TGCAGCGTTGTGGGACTACTAGCGACATCCGGCACAGATACGCAGTATTTT. Translating gives CSVVGLLATSGTDTQYF.

This chain's CDR3 is CASSLHSYGYTF. The CDR3, as DNA: TGTGCCAGCAGCTTACACAGCTATGGCTACACCTTC. The chain recombines TRBV5-4 with TRBJ1-2; D gene ambiguous. The CDR3 runs 12 residues. The V gene lost 2 bases and the J gene lost 4 bases, with 6 bases spanning the gap. Germline loops: CDR1 SGHNT, CDR2 YYREEE (reference sequence).

The CDR3 DNA follows: TGTGCCAGCAGACCGATGCGGGGACTAGCGGCTTACAATGAGCAGTTCTTC. Its protein is CASRPMRGLAAYNEQFF. This rearrangement joins TRBV5-6 to TRBJ2-1; 11 bases map to TRBD2. CDR3 length: 17 amino acids. Per the germline V gene, CDR1 is SGHDT and CDR2 is YYEEEE. V was pared by 5 bases and J by 4 bases, with 11 bases of the junction left unmatched.

The V call is TRBV30, the J call TRBJ1-1; 7 bases fit TRBD1. Germline V gene data show CDR1 as GTSNPN and CDR2 as SVGIG (reference sequence). The CDR3 extends over 14 amino acids. J was trimmed by 11 bases and V by 1 base; bases with no gene match: 13. CDR3 residues: CAWSGARGARQAFF. The CDR3, as DNA: TGTGCCTGGAGTGGGGCCAGGGGGGCCCGACAGGCTTTCTTT.

The gene calls are TRBV15 and TRBJ2-3; TRBD1 agrees at 12 bases. The ends lost 5 bases at V and 7 bases at J; junction bases unmatched: 10. Germline lookup yields CDR1 LNHNV and CDR2 YYDKDF (reference sequence). The CDR3 spans 16 residues. The CDR3 spells CATSGAGTGGAYTQYF. For the CDR3, the DNA is TGTGCCACCAGCGGGGCGGGGACAGGGGGCGCGTATACGCAGTATTTT.

This chain joins TRBV6-4 and TRBJ2-3; TRBD2 matches at 10 bases. This CDR3 has 14 residues. V dropped 5 bases and J dropped 4; count of bases not matched to a gene: 3. The germline V gene encodes CDR1 MRHNA and CDR2 SNTAGT. The CDR3 nucleotides are TGTGCCAGCAGTCCTAGCGGGAGTCCAGATACGCAGTATTTT. Translation gives CASSPSGSPDTQYF.

Written as DNA, the CDR3 is TGTGCCAGCAGTATCGCTCAGAATGAGCAGTTCTTC. It encodes CASSIAQNEQFF. The J gene is TRBJ2-1, the V gene TRBV27; D unclear. The CDR3 covers 12 residues. Looked up from germline, CDR1 is MNHEY and CDR2 is SMNVEV (reference sequence). V was pared by 5 bases and J by 7 bases, with 9 bases between.

The rearrangement uses TRBV6-5 and TRBJ2-1, with 11 nucleotides matching TRBD2. The V gene's germline CDR1 is MNHEY and CDR2 SVGAGI. The CDR3 spans 15 residues. Trimming at V came to 6 bases and at J to 5 bases, leaving 6 bases not matched to a gene. CDR3 bases: TGTGCCAGCAGGCTGACTAGCGGGATTAACAATGAGCAGTTCTTC. Protein: CASRLTSGINNEQFF.

V and J are TRBV9 and TRBJ2-3, with D tentatively TRBD2 (6 bases). Trimming took 3 bases from V and 3 from J, leaving 11 bases between them. Germline-derived CDR1 and CDR2 are SGDLS and YYNGEE. The CDR3 is made up of 14 amino acids. The CDR3 loop is CASSEDGGTDTQYF. CDR3 sequence (DNA): TGTGCCAGCAGCGAGGACGGGGGAACAGATACGCAGTATTTT.

The gene calls are TRBV12-5 and TRBJ2-1, with TRBD2 as a possible D gene (6 bases). V lost 7 bases to trimming and J lost 0 bases, with 7 bases between them. This CDR3 comprises 13 residues. Germline loops: CDR1 LGHNT, CDR2 FRNRAP. The CDR3 sequence: CASAGSSYNEQFF. The DNA for the CDR3 is TGTGCTAGTGCCGGGAGCTCCTACAATGAGCAGTTCTTC.

The rearrangement links TRBV9 to TRBJ2-7; 10 bases fit TRBD2. J lost 5 bases, V lost 4 bases, and 9 bases had no gene match. Per the germline V gene, CDR1 is SGDLS and CDR2 is YYNGEE. The CDR3 is 15 amino acids. This chain's CDR3 is CASSYGTSEWDEQYF. The DNA of the CDR3 is TGTGCCAGCAGCTACGGGACTAGCGAATGGGACGAGCAGTACTTC.

V gene TRBV7-9 combines with J gene TRBJ1-2; D possibly corresponds to TRBD1 (5 bases). CDR1 SEHNR and CDR2 FQNEAQ come from the germline V gene (reference sequence). The CDR3 has 15 residues. Trimming removed 6 bases from V and 4 bases from J, with 18 bases in between. CDR3 nucleotide sequence: TGTGCCAGCAGACCCGCCGGGGGAGAGGGCTATGGCTACACCTTC. Amino acids: CASRPAGGEGYGYTF. The full variable domain, its missing parts supplied by reference TRBV7-9 and TRBJ1-2, is DTGVSQNPRHKITKRGQNVTFRCDPISEHNRLYWYRQTLGQGPEFLTYFQNEAQLEKSRLLSDRFSAERPKGSFSTLEIQRTEQGDSAMYLCASRPAGGEGYGYTFGSGTRLTVV.

The V call is TRBV4-1, the J call TRBJ2-7, with a weak D call TRBD2 (5 bases). The CDR3 extends over 16 amino acids. V was clipped by 1 base and J by 3 bases, with 16 bases between them. Germline CDR1 and CDR2: MGHRA and YSYEKL. The CDR3 DNA is TGCGCCAGCAGCCAAGTGTTGGCGGGCAGGAACTACGAGCAGTACTTC. Amino acid sequence: CASSQVLAGRNYEQYF.

The chain recombines TRBV5-1 with TRBJ2-7, with a weak D call TRBD1 (5 bases). There are 15 residues in the CDR3. In germline, CDR1 is SGHRS, CDR2 YFSETQ. V lost 0 bases and J 5 bases, leaving 15 bases between the germline ends. CDR3 bases: TGCGCCAGCAGCTTGGGAGGCAGGGTTATCGACGAGCAGTACTTC. It specifies CASSLGGRVIDEQYF.

The chain carries TRBV7-2 and TRBJ2-2; no clear D gene. Deletions cut 6 bases from V and 5 bases from J, with 10 bases between. This CDR3 has 13 residues. CDR1 and CDR2 (germline): SGHTA, FQGNSA. The CDR3 DNA follows: TGTGCCAGCAGGTCAACAGTAACCGGGGAGCTGTTTTTT. It yields the protein CASRSTVTGELFF.

The chain joins TRBV10-3 to TRBJ2-7, with 8 bases identical to TRBD1. CDR3 length equals 20 residues. Trimming removed 0 bases from V and 2 bases from J; junction bases left unmatched: 18. CDR1 is ENHRY, CDR2 SYGVKD, per germline. The CDR3 DNA follows: TGTGCCATCAGTGAGTCCTCCGTCCAGCCCTGGGGACAGGCCCCCTACGAGCAGTACTTC. Protein: CAISESSVQPWGQAPYEQYF.

The chain uses TRBV7-9 and TRBJ2-7, with D unclear. V was trimmed by 5 bases and J by 6 bases, leaving 17 bases between them. The germline V gene has CDR1 SEHNR and CDR2 FQNEAQ (reference sequence). This CDR3 spans 14 amino acids. The CDR3 bases are TGTGCCAGCAGCCGCCCCCCTACCGAGCCCGAGCAGTACTTC. Translated: CASSRPPTEPEQYF.

The chain has TRBV6-5 and TRBJ1-2, with 7 positions matching TRBD1. Per germline, CDR1 MNHEY and CDR2 SVGAGI. CDR3 length: 13 amino acids. Unmatched junction bases numbered 6, after V lost 5 bases and J lost 6 bases. The CDR3 DNA is TGTGCCAGCAGTCGGACAGGCATAGATGGCTACACCTTC. Protein product: CASSRTGIDGYTF.

The rearrangement uses TRBV30 and TRBJ1-2; no definite D call. This CDR3 region has 12 residues. The ends were cut back, 3 bases at V and 8 bases at J, with 13 bases in the middle. Germline lookup yields CDR1 GTSNPN and CDR2 SVGIG (reference sequence). The CDR3 spells CAWSPRVGGYTF. In nucleotides, the CDR3 is TGTGCCTGGAGCCCGAGGGTTGGAGGCTACACCTTC.

This clone was observed once. The V gene is TRBV5-1, the J gene TRBJ2-1; D might be TRBD1 (5 bases). CDR3 size: 15 residues. V was clipped by 0 bases and J by 5 bases, with 12 bases between them. Germline V gene data show CDR1 as SGHRS and CDR2 as YFSETQ. As DNA, the CDR3 is TGCGCCAGCAGCTTGGCATGGGGCCCAGACAATGAGCAGTTCTTC. The encoded protein is CASSLAWGPDNEQFF.

V gene TRBV19 combines with J gene TRBJ2-1; 10 bases are shared with TRBD1. V lost 5 bases to trimming and J lost 6 bases; unmatched junction nucleotides: 1. CDR1 LNHDA and CDR2 SQIVND come from the germline V gene (reference sequence). The CDR3 has 13 amino acids. The CDR3 bases are TGTGCCAGTAGTCGGGACAGGGGCAATGAGCAGTTCTTC. Its protein is CASSRDRGNEQFF.

This sequence joins TRBV5-1 and TRBJ2-3, with 14 bases fitting TRBD2. The CDR3 loop spans 18 amino acids. With 3 bases clipped from V and 6 bases from J, the junction kept 12 bases outside the gene matches. CDR1 SGHRS and CDR2 YFSETQ come from the germline V gene. The CDR3 region has the DNA TGCGCCAGCAGCTCCCAGACTAGCGGGAGGGGAATGGCGGATACGCAGTATTTT. Translated: CASSSQTSGRGMADTQYF.

The rearrangement uses TRBV27 and TRBJ2-3, with D possibly being TRBD2 (6 bases). The length of the CDR3 is 16 residues. Per the germline V gene, CDR1 is MNHEY and CDR2 is SMNVEV (reference sequence). Trimming shortened V by 5 bases and J by 2 bases, and 17 bases separated the two germline ends. The CDR3 DNA follows: TGTGCCAGCAGTCCCCGGGACTTGGCGCCCACAGATACGCAGTATTTT. Amino acids: CASSPRDLAPTDTQYF.

The chain uses TRBV18 and TRBJ1-2, with 8 bases matching TRBD1. After removal of 5 bases from V and 6 bases from J, the junction contained 14 bases not matched to a gene. CDR1 KGHSH and CDR2 LQKENI come from the germline V gene. The CDR3 spans 16 residues. Here the CDR3 DNA reads TGTGCCAGCTCATCCTCGGCGACAGGGGATACTGATGGCTACACCTTC. Encoded protein: CASSSSATGDTDGYTF.

The chain recombines TRBV28 with TRBJ1-5; 7 bases are a match to TRBD1. Germline assignment: CDR1 MDHEN and CDR2 SYDVKM. J lost 2 bases, V lost 6 bases, and 10 bases had no gene match. The CDR3 totals 16 residues. CDR3 protein: CASSSRQGLGNQPQHF. The CDR3 DNA reads as TGTGCCAGCAGCTCTAGACAGGGCCTCGGCAATCAGCCCCAGCATTTT. Filled out from reference TRBV28 and TRBJ1-5, the complete variable domain reads DVKVTQSSRYLVKRTGEKVFLECVQDMDHENMFWYRQDPGLGLRLIYFSYDVKMKEKGDIPEGYSVSREKKERFSLILESASTNQTSMYLCASSSRQGLGNQPQHFGDGTRLSIL.

The chain couples TRBV7-9 to TRBJ2-1; D is possibly TRBD1 (5 bases). This CDR3 region has 16 residues. The V end was cut by 5 bases, the J end by 0 bases, with 14 bases between. The germline CDR1 and CDR2 sequences are SEHNR and FQNEAQ (reference sequence). In DNA, the CDR3 is TGTGCCAGCAGCCTCTTGGGCAGGGCCTCCTACAATGAGCAGTTCTTC. This codes for CASSLLGRASYNEQFF.

This clone appeared once. V gene TRBV9 combines with J gene TRBJ1-3, with TRBD1 matching over 7 bases. V dropped 3 bases and J dropped 5; count of bases not matched to a gene: 5. Germline CDR1 SGDLS, CDR2 YYNGEE. This CDR3 contains 14 residues. In DNA, the CDR3 is TGTGCCAGCAGCGCCAACAGGGGTCGAAACACCATATATTTT. This sequence encodes CASSANRGRNTIYF.

The rearrangement uses TRBV5-4 and TRBJ2-5; D is uncertain. Trimming cost V 4 bases and J 4 bases, with 11 bases left between them. This CDR3 comprises 13 residues. From germline, CDR1 is SGHNT and CDR2 YYREEE (reference sequence). The CDR3 DNA reads TGTGCCAGCAGCCCGTCTAATGGAGAGACCCAGTACTTC. Its translation: CASSPSNGETQYF.

This chain uses TRBV4-2 with TRBJ2-1; TRBD2 agrees at 10 bases. The CDR3 has 16 residues. V lost 1 base to trimming and J lost 0 bases; unmatched junction nucleotides: 0. CDR1 and CDR2 (germline): LGHNA, YNFKEQ. The CDR3 DNA follows: TGTGCCAGCAGCCAAGGACTAGCGGGCTCCTACAATGAGCAGTTCTTC. It codes for CASSQGLAGSYNEQFF.

The chain carries TRBV19 and TRBJ1-5; 8 bases line up with TRBD1. The CDR3 contains 17 residues. From germline, CDR1 is LNHDA and CDR2 SQIVND (reference sequence). V was clipped by 6 bases and J by 0 bases; unmatched bases: 10. CDR3 protein: CASRPTGAGISNQPQHF. DNA of the CDR3: TGTGCCAGTAGACCGACAGGGGCCGGTATTAGCAATCAGCCCCAGCATTTT.

This clone occurred a few times. This sequence joins TRBV20-1 and TRBJ1-1; no definite D call. V shed 5 bases and J shed 0 bases, with 4 bases lying between them. Germline CDR1 DFQATT, CDR2 SNEGSKA (reference sequence). The length of the CDR3 is 11 residues. Written as DNA, the CDR3 is TGCAGTGCTTCCATGAACACTGAAGCTTTCTTT. Translated, it gives CSASMNTEAFF.